The entry below describes one TCR beta chain. Its target is unknown. This sample stems from a study of CD8 T cells in Susac syndrome. The individuals used as controls were healthy donors who had been matched for both age and sex. The CDR3 is 15 amino acids. Germline-derived CDR1 and CDR2 are SNHLY and FYNNEI. V lost 3 bases and J lost 1; bases outside the gene matches: 2. Study-level findings and limits: The authors acknowledged that their TCR sequencing and HLA analysis involved a relatively small number of individuals.

After extraction with the RNeasy kit, 0.5 to 1 ug of the RNA was reverse transcribed using random hexamers. immunoSEQ multiplex PCR amplified TCR beta CDR3 across 54 Vbeta, 13 Jbeta. TCRdb redid the calling of the immunoSEQ multiplex PCR reads with MiXCR, one entry per CDR3 protein. Among some 190,000 distinct CDR3 sequences listed, approximately 93% were seen once. Sequences were obtained from CD4+ T cells from PBMCs. The sequence was obtained from a human donor in good health. The chain recombines TRBV2 with TRBJ2-3; 9 bases line up with TRBD2. The CDR3 DNA reads as TGTGCCAGCAGTGATGAGCGGGGGGGCACAGATACGCAGTATTTT. Translating it yields CASSDERGGTDTQYF.